This entry concerns a single T cell receptor beta chain. Antigen: not known. V gave up 2 bases and J gave up 3 bases; unmatched junction bases: 9. The CDR3 totals 17 residues. Germline V gives CDR1 LGHNA, CDR2 YSLEER. These data belong to a study of blood T cells in healthy people across ages. Study-level results: Age brought a roughly linear fall in TCR beta diversity measured per million T cells. When set beside aged donors, long-lived donors presented more naive CD4+ cells and higher diversity. Any conclusive comparison of naive versus antigen-experienced cells was prevented by using unsorted PBMCs.

With a J-beta primer mix and a sample-barcoded 5' primer, a second PCR ran about 6 to 11 cycles. TCRdb redid the calling of the 5' RACE reads with MiXCR, one entry per CDR3 protein. Of approximately 1.5 million distinct CDR3 sequences in the sample, about 42% were seen once. The TCR was taken from a woman between 18 and 29 years old in good health. The chain uses TRBV4-3 and TRBJ2-3; 9 positions match TRBD2. The sequenced sample was blood. In DNA form, the CDR3 reads TGCGCCAGCAGCCAAAACCGGGCGGGGGGGCGTACAGATACGCAGTATTTT. It yields the protein CASSQNRAGGRTDTQYF.